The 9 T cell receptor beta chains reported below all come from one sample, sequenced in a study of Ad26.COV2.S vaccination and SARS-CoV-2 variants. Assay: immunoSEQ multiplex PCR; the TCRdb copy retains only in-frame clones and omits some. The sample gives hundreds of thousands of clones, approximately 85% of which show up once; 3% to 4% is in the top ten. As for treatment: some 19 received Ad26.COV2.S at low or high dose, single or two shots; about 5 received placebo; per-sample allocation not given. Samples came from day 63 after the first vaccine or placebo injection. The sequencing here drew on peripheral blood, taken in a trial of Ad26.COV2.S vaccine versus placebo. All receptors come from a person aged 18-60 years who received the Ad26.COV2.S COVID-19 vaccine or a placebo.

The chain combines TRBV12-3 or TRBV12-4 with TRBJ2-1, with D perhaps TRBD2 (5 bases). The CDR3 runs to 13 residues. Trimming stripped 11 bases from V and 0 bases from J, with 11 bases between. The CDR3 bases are TGTGCCGGGAGTAAAAGCTCCTACAATGAGCAGTTCTTC. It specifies CAGSKSSYNEQFF.

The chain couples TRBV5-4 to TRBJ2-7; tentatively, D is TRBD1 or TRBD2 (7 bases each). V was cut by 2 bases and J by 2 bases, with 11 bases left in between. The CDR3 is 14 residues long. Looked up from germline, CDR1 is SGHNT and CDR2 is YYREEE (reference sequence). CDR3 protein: CASSLQGRAYEQYF. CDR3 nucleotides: TGTGCCAGCAGCTTACAGGGGAGGGCCTACGAGCAGTACTTC.

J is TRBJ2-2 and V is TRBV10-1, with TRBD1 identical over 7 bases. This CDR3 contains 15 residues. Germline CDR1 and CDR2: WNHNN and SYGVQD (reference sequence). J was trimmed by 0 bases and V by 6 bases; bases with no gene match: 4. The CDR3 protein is CASRSTGPNTGELFF. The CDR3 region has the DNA TGCGCCAGCAGATCGACAGGGCCGAACACCGGGGAGCTGTTTTTT.

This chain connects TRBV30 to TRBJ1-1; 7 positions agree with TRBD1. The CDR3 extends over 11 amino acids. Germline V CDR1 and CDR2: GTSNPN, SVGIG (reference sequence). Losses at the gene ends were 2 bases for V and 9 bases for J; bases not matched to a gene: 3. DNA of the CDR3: TGTGCCTGGAGTTTAGGGGGCAAAGCTTTCTTT. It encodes CAWSLGGKAFF.

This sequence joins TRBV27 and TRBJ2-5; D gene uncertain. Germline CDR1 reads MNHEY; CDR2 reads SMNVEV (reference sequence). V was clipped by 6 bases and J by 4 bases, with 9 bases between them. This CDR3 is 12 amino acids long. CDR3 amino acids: CASRSPRETQYF. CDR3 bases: TGTGCCAGCAGGAGCCCCCGAGAGACCCAGTACTTC.

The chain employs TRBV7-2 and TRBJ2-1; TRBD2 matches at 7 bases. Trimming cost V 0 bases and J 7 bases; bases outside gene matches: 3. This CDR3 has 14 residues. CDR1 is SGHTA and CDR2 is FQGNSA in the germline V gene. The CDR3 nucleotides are TGTGCCAGCAGCTTAGCTGAGGGAGGGAATGAGCAGTTCTTC. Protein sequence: CASSLAEGGNEQFF. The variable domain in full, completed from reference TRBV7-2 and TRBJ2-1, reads GAGVSQSPSNKVTEKGKDVELRCDPISGHTALYWYRQSLGQGLEFLIYFQGNSAPDKSGLPSDRFSAERTGGSVSTLTIQRTQQEDSAVYLCASSLAEGGNEQFFGPGTRLTVL.

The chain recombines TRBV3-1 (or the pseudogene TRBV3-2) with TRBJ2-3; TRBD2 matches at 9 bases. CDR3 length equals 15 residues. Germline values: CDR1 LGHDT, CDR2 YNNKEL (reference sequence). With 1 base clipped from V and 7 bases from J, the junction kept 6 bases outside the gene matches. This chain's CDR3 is CASSQGRGGFYTQYF. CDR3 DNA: TGTGCCAGCAGCCAAGGGCGGGGGGGCTTCTATACGCAGTATTTT.

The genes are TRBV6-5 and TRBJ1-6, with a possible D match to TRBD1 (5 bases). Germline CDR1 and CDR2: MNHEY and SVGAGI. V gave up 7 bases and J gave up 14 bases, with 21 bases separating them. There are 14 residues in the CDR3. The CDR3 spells CASTPGQGQFTLHF. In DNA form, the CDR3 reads TGTGCCAGCACGCCAGGACAAGGGCAATTCACCCTCCACTTT.

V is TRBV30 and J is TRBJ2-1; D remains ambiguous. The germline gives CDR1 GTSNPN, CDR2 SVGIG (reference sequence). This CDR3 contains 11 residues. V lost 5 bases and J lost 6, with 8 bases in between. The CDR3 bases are TGTGCCTGGGGGCCCGCCAATGAGCAGTTCTTC. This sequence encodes CAWGPANEQFF.